Listed below are T cell receptor beta chains from one sample, sequenced in a study of cytomegalovirus exposure and HLA in healthy donors. This table comes from immunoSEQ multiplex PCR, and its TCRdb copy is limited to in-frame clones, with some not included. The sample includes some 180,000 clones, 77% of them seen just once. Specimen: PBMCs. The receptors here all came from a man between 18 and 35 years old in good health and CMV-seronegative. Both conserved end residues are part of each CDR3. The order of the fields is J gene, clone size, D gene, V gene, CDR3 protein, CDR3 DNA. The D gene is left open where the match is weak. For some rows the clone size is stated as once, few or many, or as a class when expanded; others skip it.

J: TRBJ2-7
size: .
D: .
V: TRBV7-2
CDR3: CASSLIVDSTYEQYF
DNA: TGTGCCAGCAGCTTAATTGTAGACAGTACCTACGAGCAGTACTTC

J: TRBJ2-5
size: .
D: TRBD1
V: TRBV5-1
CDR3: CASTKSTGGQETQYF
DNA: TGCGCCAGCACCAAATCAACAGGGGGCCAAGAGACCCAGTACTTC

J: TRBJ2-6
size: once
D: TRBD1
V: TRBV2
CDR3: CASSEGGGQVSSGANVLTF
DNA: TGTGCCAGCAGTGAAGGAGGGGGACAGGTTAGCTCTGGGGCCAACGTCCTGACTTTC

J: TRBJ2-3
size: once
D: .
V: TRBV6-1
CDR3: CASSIWADAQYF
DNA: TGTGCCAGCAGTATCTGGGCCGACGCGCAGTATTTT

J: TRBJ2-7
size: .
D: TRBD2
V: TRBV23-1
CDR3: CASSLTSGSYEQYF
DNA: TGCGCCAGCAGTCTCACTAGCGGGTCCTACGAGCAGTACTTC

J: TRBJ2-5
size: .
D: .
V: TRBV7-9
CDR3: CASSPGETQYF
DNA: TGTGCCAGCAGCCCCGGAGAGACCCAGTACTTC

J: TRBJ1-1
size: few
D: .
V: TRBV30
CDR3: CAWSPMGLNTEAFF
DNA: TGTGCCTGGAGTCCAATGGGCTTGAACACTGAAGCTTTCTTT

J: TRBJ1-4
size: .
D: TRBD1
V: TRBV27
CDR3: CASSSCRDRGSRGSNEKLFF
DNA: TGTGCCAGCAGCTCCTGTAGGGACAGGGGTTCGAGGGGGAGTAATGAAAAACTGTTTTTT

J: TRBJ1-2
size: .
D: .
V: TRBV7-9
CDR3: CASSRPLLGGIDTF
DNA: TGTGCCAGCAGCCGACCACTTCTCGGGGGTATCGACACCTTC

J: TRBJ1-5
size: few
D: .
V: TRBV19
CDR3: CASSIDTGFTQPQHF
DNA: TGTGCCAGTAGTATAGATACAGGTTTCACTCAGCCCCAGCATTTT

J: TRBJ1-1
size: .
D: TRBD1
V: TRBV29-1
CDR3: CSVGDRVNTEAFF
DNA: TGCAGCGTCGGGGACAGGGTGAACACTGAAGCTTTCTTT

J: TRBJ1-1
size: .
D: .
V: TRBV29-1
CDR3: CSVSGPTGFNTEAFF
DNA: TGCAGCGTTTCTGGTCCTACGGGATTTAACACTGAAGCTTTCTTT

J: TRBJ2-2
size: .
D: .
V: TRBV6-1
CDR3: CASSEVLEEITGELFF
DNA: TGTGCCAGCAGTGAAGTACTGGAGGAGATTACCGGGGAGCTGTTTTTT

J: TRBJ1-3
size: .
D: .
V: TRBV6-1
CDR3: CASGRRADSGNTIYF
DNA: TGTGCCAGCGGACGCAGGGCAGACTCTGGAAACACCATATATTTT

J: TRBJ2-2
size: once
D: .
V: TRBV5-1
CDR3: CASSLGTVTGELFF
DNA: TGCGCCAGCAGCTTGGGAACTGTGACCGGGGAGCTGTTTTTT

J: TRBJ2-6
size: once
D: TRBD1
V: TRBV4-1
CDR3: CASSQALSGGITGANVLTF
DNA: TGCGCCAGCAGCCAAGCGCTCTCAGGGGGTATCACTGGGGCCAACGTCCTGACTTTC

J: TRBJ1-1
size: .
D: .
V: TRBV11-3
CDR3: CASSLGTGRMNTEAFF
DNA: TGTGCCAGCAGCTTAGGTACAGGCCGCATGAACACTGAAGCTTTCTTT

J: TRBJ1-3
size: .
D: .
V: TRBV18
CDR3: CASSPEGSGNTIYF
DNA: TGTGCCAGCTCACCAGAGGGTTCTGGAAACACCATATATTTT

J: TRBJ1-1
size: .
D: TRBD1
V: TRBV28
CDR3: CASSRQGAGEAFF
DNA: TGTGCCAGCAGCCGACAGGGGGCAGGTGAAGCTTTCTTT

J: TRBJ2-7
size: .
D: TRBD2
V: TRBV28
CDR3: CASTSGGAGSYEQYF
DNA: TGTGCCAGCACCAGCGGGGGGGCGGGTTCCTACGAGCAGTACTTC

J: TRBJ1-3
size: .
D: TRBD1
V: TRBV7-9
CDR3: CASSLTGTGVSGNTIYF
DNA: TGTGCCAGCAGCTTAACCGGGACAGGGGTCTCTGGAAACACCATATATTTT

J: TRBJ2-2
size: .
D: .
V: TRBV11-2
CDR3: CASSSTTRRTGELFF
DNA: TGTGCCAGCAGCTCGACGACTCGCCGGACCGGGGAGCTGTTTTTT

J: TRBJ2-1
size: .
D: TRBD1
V: TRBV7-2
CDR3: CASSLIGQGPYNEQFF
DNA: TGTGCCAGCAGCTTAATTGGACAGGGTCCCTACAATGAGCAGTTCTTC

J: TRBJ2-1
size: once
D: .
V: TRBV5-5
CDR3: CASRAGTGLASGSNEQFF
DNA: TGTGCCAGCAGGGCCGGGACAGGGTTGGCTAGCGGGAGCAATGAGCAGTTCTTC

J: TRBJ1-3
size: .
D: TRBD1
V: TRBV5-6
CDR3: CASRRQGWGNTIYF
DNA: TGTGCCAGCAGAAGACAGGGCTGGGGAAACACCATATATTTT

J: TRBJ1-2
size: .
D: TRBD1
V: TRBV19
CDR3: CASSIGQGAVGYTF
DNA: TGTGCCAGTAGTATAGGACAGGGGGCGGTTGGCTACACCTTC

J: TRBJ1-5
size: few
D: TRBD1
V: TRBV19
CDR3: CASTPPGTANQPQHF
DNA: TGTGCCAGTACTCCCCCCGGGACAGCCAATCAGCCCCAGCATTTT

J: TRBJ1-2
size: .
D: .
V: TRBV4-3
CDR3: CASSLSLGVTSGYTF
DNA: TGCGCCAGCAGCCTGTCTTTAGGGGTGACCAGCGGCTACACCTTC

J: TRBJ2-3
size: .
D: TRBD2
V: TRBV19
CDR3: CASSLGTSNYDTQYF
DNA: TGTGCCAGTAGTCTCGGGACTAGCAACTATGATACGCAGTATTTT

J: TRBJ2-1
size: .
D: .
V: TRBV14
CDR3: CASSPVPRNARNEQFF
DNA: TGTGCCAGCAGCCCAGTTCCGAGGAACGCAAGGAATGAGCAGTTCTTC

J: TRBJ1-2
size: .
D: TRBD1
V: TRBV11-2
CDR3: CASSSLLTGAIDGYTF
DNA: TGTGCCAGCAGCTCTCTCTTGACAGGGGCTATTGATGGCTACACCTTC

J: TRBJ2-7
size: few
D: .
V: TRBV27
CDR3: CASSTKIGYYEQYF
DNA: TGTGCCAGCAGCACTAAGATAGGATACTACGAGCAGTACTTC

J: TRBJ2-1
size: once
D: .
V: TRBV9
CDR3: CASSGDGTPNNEQFF
DNA: TGTGCCAGCAGCGGCGACGGGACTCCTAACAATGAGCAGTTCTTC

J: TRBJ1-2
size: .
D: .
V: TRBV6-6
CDR3: CASNEYGYTF
DNA: TGTGCCAGCAACGAGTATGGCTACACCTTC

J: TRBJ2-7
size: few
D: TRBD1
V: TRBV14
CDR3: CASSPGTGLQYF
DNA: TGTGCCAGCAGCCCCGGGACAGGGTTGCAGTACTTC

J: TRBJ1-6
size: few
D: TRBD1
V: TRBV11-2
CDR3: CASTLDRGNSPLHF
DNA: TGTGCCAGCACCCTCGACAGGGGTAATTCACCCCTCCACTTT

J: TRBJ1-2
size: few
D: .
V: TRBV5-4
CDR3: CASSAKTSPVSYGYTF
DNA: TGTGCCAGCAGCGCCAAGACAAGCCCCGTGAGCTATGGCTACACCTTC

J: TRBJ1-4
size: .
D: .
V: TRBV5-4
CDR3: CASSSGAPATNEKLFF
DNA: TGTGCCAGCAGCTCGGGAGCCCCTGCAACTAATGAAAAACTGTTTTTT

J: TRBJ1-5
size: .
D: TRBD1
V: TRBV6-6
CDR3: CASRDRQGGQPQHF
DNA: TGTGCCAGCAGGGATAGACAGGGGGGTCAGCCCCAGCATTTT

J: TRBJ1-1
size: once
D: .
V: TRBV25-1
CDR3: CASSGAPDTEAFF
DNA: TGTGCCAGCAGTGGGGCCCCCGACACTGAAGCTTTCTTT

J: TRBJ2-4
size: .
D: .
V: TRBV6-6
CDR3: CASTSLGFVAKNIQYF
DNA: TGTGCCAGCACCTCCTTGGGCTTTGTAGCCAAAAACATTCAGTACTTC

J: TRBJ1-5
size: few
D: .
V: TRBV27
CDR3: CASRPRFRGNQPQHF
DNA: TGTGCCAGCAGGCCGAGGTTCAGGGGCAATCAGCCCCAGCATTTT

J: TRBJ2-7
size: .
D: TRBD1
V: TRBV6-6
CDR3: CASSYLQGFAYEQYF
DNA: TGTGCCAGCAGTTACTTACAGGGGTTCGCCTACGAGCAGTACTTC

J: TRBJ2-4
size: .
D: TRBD2
V: TRBV7-2
CDR3: CASSLVLAGAIAKNIQYF
DNA: TGTGCCAGCAGCTTAGTGCTAGCGGGCGCGATAGCCAAAAACATTCAGTACTTC

J: TRBJ2-3
size: .
D: TRBD2
V: TRBV10-3
CDR3: CAIATSGGTDTQYF
DNA: TGTGCCATTGCGACTAGCGGGGGGACAGATACGCAGTATTTT

J: TRBJ2-7
size: .
D: .
V: TRBV7-2
CDR3: CASSLDPVPYEQYF
DNA: TGTGCCAGCAGCTTAGATCCGGTACCCTACGAGCAGTACTTC

J: TRBJ2-3
size: .
D: TRBD2
V: TRBV30
CDR3: CAWSLDWLLAGDKDTQYF
DNA: TGTGCCTGGAGTTTGGATTGGTTGCTAGCGGGAGATAAAGATACGCAGTATTTT

J: TRBJ1-4
size: .
D: .
V: TRBV16
CDR3: CASSPPGAATNEKLFF
DNA: TGTGCCAGCAGCCCCCCAGGGGCCGCAACTAATGAAAAACTGTTTTTT

J: TRBJ2-3
size: few
D: TRBD2
V: TRBV6-5
CDR3: CASAPTSGLTDTQYF
DNA: TGTGCCAGCGCCCCGACTAGCGGACTCACAGATACGCAGTATTTT

J: TRBJ1-1
size: few
D: .
V: TRBV2
CDR3: CASSFSRQNTEAFF
DNA: TGTGCCAGCAGTTTCTCCCGACAGAACACTGAAGCTTTCTTT

J: TRBJ2-7
size: .
D: TRBD1
V: TRBV13
CDR3: CASSAGTGGTYEQYF
DNA: TGTGCCAGCAGCGCCGGGACAGGGGGAACCTACGAGCAGTACTTC

J: TRBJ1-1
size: .
D: .
V: TRBV7-9
CDR3: CASSFTAGATEAFF
DNA: TGTGCCAGCAGCTTCACAGCAGGGGCCACTGAAGCTTTCTTT